The T cell receptor (beta chain) under discussion was sequenced for a study of regulatory T cells in long-lasting Graves disease (TCRdb year 2021). About the investigation overall: To count as having persistent Graves' disease, a patient had to have received antithyroid drug treatment for over 5 years with TSH receptor autoantibodies remaining persistently positive. Patients with persistent Graves' disease were compared with patients with newly diagnosed Graves' disease using TCR sequencing and RNA sequencing of peripheral blood. The study was registered as a clinical trial and conducted in China. TCR sequencing covered some 13 persistent and around 20 newly diagnosed Graves' disease patients, 33 samples in total. Antithyroid drugs had been taken for about 10.3 years on average by persistent Graves' disease patients in the clinical cohort. Study-level results and caveats: Only the TCR beta chain was sequenced and analyzed. Patients with persistent disease shared more public clonotypes (about 2,700) than newly diagnosed patients did (approximately 970). Because the primary lesion, thyroid tissue, could not be accessed, the study looked at peripheral blood alone. The small sample size was acknowledged by the authors as a limitation that may reduce accuracy. Persistent disease showed preferential use of TRBV28, TRBJ1-2 and TRBJ2-5, whereas newly diagnosed disease favored TRBV20-1 and TRBJ2-1. Persistent Graves' disease patients showed lower TCR Shannon entropy and fewer highly expanded clones than newly diagnosed patients, suggesting clonal expansion.

V sheds 4 bases and J sheds 5 bases, leaving 21 bases between their ends. Including the terminal cysteine and phenylalanine, the CDR3 comprises 16 residues. Only CDR3 DNA is held: 48 bases, read in frame from base 1. For CDR1 and CDR2, the germline V gene lists SGHRS and YFSETQ. The sample holds many counts of this clonotype. Its binding antigen is unknown. Base quality data are lacking; no much larger clone is found one base away. The time point label here, explained by the study, means: persistent/refractory GD, antithyroid drugs over 5 years with positive TRAb. For both TCR sequencing and RNA sequencing, RNA was extracted from PBMCs using TRIzol. Graves' disease was diagnosed according to American Thyroid Association guidelines. Patients were recruited from an endocrinology department in Xi'an, China. Each patient gave 7.5 to 10 milliliters of peripheral blood, collected in an EDTA anticoagulant tube. Ficoll Paque Plus density gradient separation was used to isolate PBMCs, and no further T cell sorting was done. An Agilent 2100 Bioanalyzer and agarose gel were used to assess RNA quality, and a NanoDrop 2000 was used to measure RNA concentration.

Library preparation used multiplex PCR. The sequencer was an Illumina HiSeq 4000. CDR3 regions were amplified by Arm-PCR with iRepertoire HTBI primers to construct TCR beta libraries. Before sequencing, the PCR products went through gel purification. For the original study's pipeline: Across samples, around 58 TRBV and 12 to 15 TRBJ segments were identified and used for gene usage analysis of CDR3 amino acid clonotypes. COPE and FqMerger were used to merge the filtered high-quality paired reads into contigs. BLAST was used to align contigs to IMGT TRBV, TRBD and TRBJ reference genes, and CDR3 was defined according to IMGT. Highly expanded clones were defined as clonotypes with a frequency above 0.1%. Shannon entropy served as the measure of repertoire diversity, while the Gini coefficient captured V-J evenness. A clonotype found in more than one individual was treated as public. Using fastp trimming at Q25 and MiXCR clonotype assembly, TCRdb reanalyzed the public sequencing data and kept in-frame beta chains. Entries are consolidated by CDR3 protein sequence, retaining the most common genes and DNA. The V and J calls follow TCRdb's processing rather than the paper's. Within this sample are about 470,000 distinct CDR3 sequences, with about 20% of them counted one time only. The ten largest clonotypes hold 7.8% of the sample.

The TCR sequence derives from a female donor with Graves disease. In this chain, TRBV5-1 is recombined with TRBJ1-1; TRBD1 is perhaps the D gene, given 5 matching bases. Sequenced here: peripheral blood mononuclear cells (PBMCs), sampled when the disease was refractory, from a patient treated with antithyroid drugs. The CDR3 in this case is CASSLSAAGSRTEAFF. The base sequence is TGCGCCAGCAGCCTCTCCGCGGCAGGGTCACGGACTGAAGCTTTCTTT.